The next 32 T cell receptor beta chains were all read from a single sample in a study of shared clonotypes between healthy human individuals. Libraries were prepared by immunoSEQ multiplex PCR; TCRdb keeps only in-frame clonotypes and omits some of them. The sample holds about 95,000 clones, under 80% seen once. The sequenced sample was memory CD8+ T cells sorted from blood. The sample's subset: CD45RO+ cells pooled with CCR7-negative TemRA cells. The receptors originated from a man aged 25-45 years in good health.

The CDR3 nucleotides are TGTGCCAGCAGCTTAGGAGATTTTGGGTACCAAGAGACCCAGTACTTC. Translating gives CASSLGDFGYQETQYF. The chain recombines TRBV11-2 with TRBJ2-5; D not certain. Looked up from germline, CDR1 is SGHAT and CDR2 is FQNNGV. Deletions cut 1 base from V and 0 bases from J, with 12 bases between. The CDR3 has 16 residues.

Here the CDR3 DNA reads TGTGCCAGCCTGGATGAAGACTACAATGAGCAGTTCTTC. Residues: CASLDEDYNEQFF. V gene TRBV6-5 combines with J gene TRBJ2-1; no firm D call. Germline values: CDR1 MNHEY, CDR2 SVGAGI. The CDR3 spans 13 residues. V dropped 8 bases and J dropped 3 bases, with 11 bases sitting between them.

This clone was seen more than once but under ten times. The chain joins TRBV5-1 to TRBJ2-1; 14 bases fit TRBD2. The CDR3 is 17 amino acids. V lost 4 bases and J lost 4; bases outside the gene matches: 7. Looked up from germline, CDR1 is SGHRS and CDR2 is YFSETQ. The CDR3 DNA reads as TGCGCCAGCAGCCCCGGGGGGACTAGCGGGAGTTACAATGAGCAGTTCTTC. Protein product: CASSPGGTSGSYNEQFF. Combining the CDR3 with reference TRBV5-1 and TRBJ2-1 gives the whole variable domain KAGVTQTPRYLIKTRGQQVTLSCSPISGHRSVSWYQQTPGQGLQFLFEYFSETQRNKGNFPGRFSGRQFSNSRSEMNVSTLELGDSALYLCASSPGGTSGSYNEQFFGPGTRLTVL.

The chain recombines TRBV29-1 with TRBJ2-1, with D possibly being TRBD2 (6 bases). The CDR3 has 14 residues. Trimming removed 1 base at V and 5 bases at J, with 12 bases between. Looked up from germline, CDR1 is SQVTM and CDR2 is ANQGSEA. CDR3 sequence reads: CSVEVSSADNEQFF. For the CDR3, the DNA is TGCAGCGTTGAAGTCTCTAGCGCCGACAATGAGCAGTTCTTC.

The V and J genes are TRBV28 and TRBJ1-3; possible D gene TRBD1, 5 bases. This CDR3 comprises 16 residues. Germline values: CDR1 MDHEN, CDR2 SYDVKM. V was trimmed by 1 base and J by 2 bases, leaving 12 bases between them. The CDR3, as DNA: TGTGCCAGCAGTTTATCAGGGCCCGAGACTGGAAACACCATATATTTT. The encoded protein is CASSLSGPETGNTIYF.

V gene TRBV5-5 combines with J gene TRBJ2-7; TRBD2 aligns across 10 bases. CDR3 length equals 15 residues. Germline V gene sequence: CDR1 SGHKS, CDR2 YYEKEE (reference sequence). V gave up 1 base and J gave up 3 bases; unmatched junction bases: 4. The CDR3 bases are TGTGCCAGCAGCTTGCGACTAGCGGGCGACTACGAGCAGTACTTC. Encoded protein: CASSLRLAGDYEQYF.

J is TRBJ2-2 and V is TRBV4-3; D gene uncertain. The germline V gene has CDR1 LGHNA and CDR2 YSLEER. V was clipped by 2 bases and J by 2 bases, with 6 bases between them. The CDR3 spans 14 residues. The CDR3 reads CASSQMVNTGELFF. The CDR3 region has the DNA TGCGCCAGCAGCCAAATGGTTAACACCGGGGAGCTGTTTTTT.

The J gene is TRBJ2-6, the V gene TRBV6-5; D is unresolved. The CDR3 consists of 16 residues. The V gene lost 3 bases and the J gene lost 0 bases, with 9 bases spanning the gap. Germline lookup yields CDR1 MNHEY and CDR2 SVGAGI. The chain's CDR3 is CASSYGQISGANVLTF. The CDR3 DNA is TGTGCCAGCAGTTATGGCCAGATCTCTGGGGCCAACGTCCTGACTTTC.

The V and J genes are TRBV19 and TRBJ2-5, with TRBD2 as a possible D gene (5 bases). The CDR3 totals 11 residues. Trimming took off 6 bases at V and 9 bases at J, with 11 bases between the two ends. Germline V lookup: CDR1 LNHDA, CDR2 SQIVND (reference sequence). The CDR3 nucleotides are TGTGCCAGTAGCGGCGGGTGGCCCCAGTACTTC. This encodes CASSGGWPQYF.

J is TRBJ2-1 and V is TRBV11-2; D remains unclear. CDR3 length: 12 amino acids. Germline V lookup: CDR1 SGHAT, CDR2 FQNNGV. Trimming took 5 bases from V and 9 from J, leaving 11 bases between them. CDR3 in DNA: TGTGCCAGCAGCCCCACCGCATCTGAGCAGTTCTTC. Translated, it gives CASSPTASEQFF.

The rearrangement uses TRBV11-2 and TRBJ2-1; no reliable D call. CDR3 length: 15 amino acids. Per the germline V gene, CDR1 is SGHAT and CDR2 is FQNNGV. V was shortened by 1 base and J by 5 bases, with 12 bases between the two germline ends. The CDR3: CASSLGPGPHNEQFF. For the CDR3, the DNA is TGTGCCAGCAGCTTAGGCCCGGGCCCCCACAATGAGCAGTTCTTC.

V and J are TRBV29-1 and TRBJ1-2; possibly TRBD1 for D (6 bases). The germline gives CDR1 SQVTM, CDR2 ANQGSEA. CDR3 length equals 14 residues. CDR3 DNA: TGCGGTACCGGGGGGGGCGTAGGTAACTATGGCTACACCTTC. Protein: CGTGGGVGNYGYTF.

In this sample, this clone turned up once. The rearrangement joins TRBV7-8 to TRBJ1-4, with no clear D. The ends were cut back, 7 bases at V and 4 bases at J, with 16 bases in the middle. Germline V gene sequence: CDR1 SGHVS, CDR2 FQNEAQ. The CDR3 sequence is 15 residues long. The CDR3 DNA reads TGTGCCAGCACCCTAGAGGGTTTCGATAATGAAAAACTGTTTTTT. It codes for CASTLEGFDNEKLFF. The variable domain in full, with the rest retrieved from reference TRBV7-8 and TRBJ1-4, is GAGVSQSPRYKVAKRGQDVALRCDPISGHVSLFWYQQALGQGPEFLTYFQNEAQLDKSGLPSDRFFAERPEGSVSTLKIQRTQQEDSAVYLCASTLEGFDNEKLFFGSGTQLSVL.

As regards this clone: The likely explanation is a read error, given a far larger clone one base away. The chain carries TRBV2 and TRBJ2-3; maybe TRBD1 (6 bases). The ends were cut back, 3 bases at V and 5 bases at J, with 24 bases in the middle. The CDR3 runs 18 residues. The germline V gene has CDR1 SNHLY and CDR2 FYNNEI. The CDR3 DNA reads as TGTGCCAGCAGTGACCCAACCTCAGGGGACGGGCCCATAGATACGCAGTATTTT. As protein: CASSDPTSGDGPIDTQYF.

In regard to this clone: Within the sample, other DNA sequences also encode this same CDR3. The CDR3 DNA is TGTGCCAGCAGCTTAGAGGGGGGGAGCACAGATACGCAGTATTTT. This sequence encodes CASSLEGGSTDTQYF. The chain carries TRBV11-2 and TRBJ2-3; 7 bases align to TRBD2. Losses at the gene ends were 0 bases for V and 0 bases for J; bases not matched to a gene: 0. CDR1 is SGHAT and CDR2 is FQNNGV in the germline V gene. The CDR3 covers 15 residues.

This chain joins TRBV5-1 and TRBJ2-2; TRBD2 matches 12 bases. V shed 4 bases and J 3 bases; nucleotides not matched to a gene: 4. CDR1 is SGHRS and CDR2 is YFSETQ in the germline V gene. The CDR3 is made up of 16 amino acids. The CDR3 region is CASSVRTSGDTGELFF. Here the CDR3 DNA reads TGCGCCAGCAGCGTAAGGACTAGCGGGGACACCGGGGAGCTGTTTTTT.

V and J are TRBV11-2 and TRBJ2-1; D is uncertain. Trimming stripped 2 bases from V and 9 bases from J, with 8 bases between. The germline CDR1 and CDR2 sequences are SGHAT and FQNNGV. This CDR3 has 12 residues. CDR3 sequence (DNA): TGTGCCAGCAGCTTAATGGTCGTTGAGCAGTTCTTC. It yields the protein CASSLMVVEQFF.

This clone was observed many times. The chain links TRBV15 to TRBJ2-1; 9 bases fit TRBD2. This CDR3 region has 14 residues. The J segment lost 6 bases and the V segment lost 8 bases, leaving 8 bases of the junction unmatched. CDR1 and CDR2 (germline): LNHNV, YYDKDF (reference sequence). The CDR3: CATGLAFSGNEQFF. In DNA form, the CDR3 reads TGTGCCACCGGACTAGCGTTCTCGGGCAATGAGCAGTTCTTC.

The chain recombines TRBV5-4 with TRBJ2-5; D call uncertain. Germline V gene sequence: CDR1 SGHNT, CDR2 YYREEE (reference sequence). This CDR3 region has 15 residues. V lost 3 bases and J lost 2, with 14 bases in between. The CDR3 loop is CASSSRSRGQETQYF. Here the CDR3 DNA reads TGTGCCAGCAGCTCCCGATCGAGAGGTCAAGAGACCCAGTACTTC.

The V call is TRBV11-1, the J call TRBJ2-1; D is ambiguous. This CDR3 is built from 12 residues. Germline CDR1 and CDR2: SGHAT and FQDESV (reference sequence). Trimming took off 5 bases at V and 9 bases at J, with 11 bases between the two ends. The CDR3 bases are TGTGCCAGCAGCATCCCCTCGGGTGAGCAGTTCTTC. Protein sequence: CASSIPSGEQFF.

The rearrangement links TRBV6-1 to TRBJ2-7; tentative D call: TRBD2 (6 bases). Germline CDR1 MNHNS, CDR2 SASEGT. V was pared by 2 bases and J by 0 bases, with 8 bases between. The CDR3 is 14 amino acids. CDR3 amino acids: CASSESGLSYEQYF. The CDR3 DNA reads as TGTGCCAGCAGTGAATCGGGACTCTCCTACGAGCAGTACTTC.

The chain links TRBV27 to TRBJ2-7; 8 bases map to TRBD2. From germline, CDR1 is MNHEY and CDR2 SMNVEV (reference sequence). The trim removed 5 bases at V and 11 bases at J, leaving 8 bases unmatched. The CDR3 length is 12 residues. Here the CDR3 reads CASSTSGTREYF. CDR3 bases: TGTGCCAGCAGTACGTCCGGGACTAGGGAGTACTTC.

The chain couples TRBV30 to TRBJ1-1, with D maybe TRBD1 (6 bases). This CDR3 spans 13 amino acids. Trimming cost V 0 bases and J 8 bases, with 13 bases left between them. The germline gives CDR1 GTSNPN, CDR2 SVGIG (reference sequence). CDR3 protein: CAWSVAGAGEAFF. Written as DNA, the CDR3 is TGTGCCTGGAGTGTAGCAGGGGCCGGGGAAGCTTTCTTT.

The rearrangement joins TRBV7-9 to TRBJ2-7; 9 bases are shared with TRBD2. The germline CDR1 and CDR2 sequences are SEHNR and FQNEAQ (reference sequence). The CDR3 spans 17 residues. J gave up 2 bases and V 5 bases, and 13 bases lay outside the gene matches. CDR3: CASSDTELAGLTYEQYF. The CDR3 DNA reads TGTGCCAGCAGCGACACCGAGCTAGCGGGATTAACCTACGAGCAGTACTTC.

The table lists this clone with many counts. Other DNA sequences in this specimen translate into the identical CDR3. J is TRBJ2-1 and V is TRBV6-4; 14 bases match TRBD2. The J segment lost 7 bases and the V segment lost 4 bases, leaving 0 bases of the junction unmatched. The CDR3 consists of 14 residues. Germline CDR1 and CDR2: MRHNA and SNTAGT. CDR3 residues: CASSGLAGGNEQFF. In DNA, the CDR3 is TGTGCCAGCAGTGGACTAGCGGGAGGGAATGAGCAGTTCTTC.

The chain combines TRBV28 with TRBJ2-7; the D gene is possibly TRBD2 (6 bases). V was cut by 6 bases and J by 0 bases, with 21 bases left in between. Germline CDR1 MDHEN, CDR2 SYDVKM. This CDR3 contains 17 residues. CDR3 protein: CASSERSRDLSSYEQYF. The CDR3 region has the DNA TGTGCCAGCAGCGAACGATCCCGGGACTTGAGCTCCTACGAGCAGTACTTC. Drawing the rest from reference TRBV28 and TRBJ2-7, the complete variable domain is DVKVTQSSRYLVKRTGEKVFLECVQDMDHENMFWYRQDPGLGLRLIYFSYDVKMKEKGDIPEGYSVSREKKERFSLILESASTNQTSMYLCASSERSRDLSSYEQYFGPGTRLTVT.

Only a few counts were recorded for this clone. The chain is built from TRBV11-1 and TRBJ1-2, with 10 nucleotides matching TRBD1. V lost 4 bases and J lost 5; bases outside the gene matches: 1. This CDR3 comprises 13 residues. Germline assignment: CDR1 SGHAT and CDR2 FQDESV (reference sequence). Here the CDR3 reads CASSWTGGYGYTF. DNA for the CDR3: TGTGCCAGCAGCTGGACAGGGGGGTATGGCTACACCTTC.

This clone was seen at least ten times. The V call is TRBV6-1, the J call TRBJ1-4; 10 positions match TRBD1. V lost 0 bases, J lost 4 bases, and 8 bases stayed unmatched. Germline V gives CDR1 MNHNS, CDR2 SASEGT. The CDR3 contains 18 residues. CDR3 amino acids: CASSEAVTGGLINEKLFF. The CDR3 coding sequence is TGTGCCAGCAGTGAAGCAGTGACAGGGGGCCTCATTAATGAAAAACTGTTTTTT.

This clone appeared many times. This chain uses TRBV19 with TRBJ2-1, with D perhaps assigned TRBD1 or TRBD2 (5 bases each). Looked up from germline, CDR1 is LNHDA and CDR2 is SQIVND (reference sequence). The V gene lost 3 bases and the J gene lost 3 bases, with 9 bases spanning the gap. The CDR3 loop spans 14 amino acids. The CDR3 DNA is TGTGCCAGTAGTATTTGGGACGACTACAATGAGCAGTTCTTC. Its translation: CASSIWDDYNEQFF.

The sample holds a few counts of this clone. The genes are TRBV27 and TRBJ2-2; 8 bases are a match to TRBD2. The CDR3 runs to 17 residues. Germline V gives CDR1 MNHEY, CDR2 SMNVEV (reference sequence). V gave up 5 bases and J gave up 7 bases; unmatched junction bases: 15. CDR3 protein: CASSPSLGAGEGGELFF. In DNA, the CDR3 is TGTGCCAGCAGTCCCTCCCTGGGAGCGGGAGAGGGCGGGGAGCTGTTTTTT.

To note about this clone: The same CDR3 also results from other DNA sequences found in this sample. This chain joins TRBV7-9 and TRBJ2-7; 7 bases match TRBD1. CDR3 length: 14 residues. V lost 1 base, J lost 4 bases, and 4 bases stayed unmatched. CDR1 is SEHNR and CDR2 is FQNEAQ in the germline V gene (reference sequence). CDR3 in amino acids: CASSLVGQAYEQYF. As DNA, the CDR3 is TGTGCCAGCAGCTTAGTCGGACAGGCGTACGAGCAGTACTTC.

This clone was detected only once. The V and J genes are TRBV5-1 and TRBJ1-5; 9 positions agree with TRBD1. Germline V CDR1 and CDR2: SGHRS, YFSETQ. V dropped 3 bases and J dropped 4; count of bases not matched to a gene: 5. The CDR3 has 15 amino acids. Here the CDR3 reads CASSYGTGLNQPQHF. In DNA, the CDR3 is TGCGCCAGCAGCTATGGGACAGGGCTTAATCAGCCCCAGCATTTT.